Below, one T cell receptor (beta chain) is given with its context. Its specificity is not known. The data stem from a study of blood T cells in healthy people across ages. Study-wide results and limits: Researchers said unsorted PBMCs prevented a conclusive naive versus antigen-experienced comparison. Investigators treated diversity estimates from one million T cells as underestimates.

A J-beta primer mix and a sample-barcoded 5' primer were used in a second PCR of roughly 6 to 11 cycles. CDR3-containing paired-end reads numbered at least 3 million in each sample. TCRdb re-called the 5' RACE reads with MiXCR, one entry per CDR3 protein. The table has 1.5 million to 2 million distinct CDR3 sequences, about 28% seen once. The CDR3 is 15 residues long. Trimming left V 3 bases short and J 4 bases short, with 16 bases between. The germline V gene encodes CDR1 SGHKS and CDR2 YYEKEE (reference sequence). The sequenced sample consisted of blood. The sequence came from a woman in her twenties or thirties in good health. The chain uses TRBV5-5 and TRBJ1-1, with D uncertain. CDR3 region: CASSYAITMTTEAFF. The CDR3 coding sequence is TGTGCCAGCAGCTATGCCATAACCATGACCACTGAAGCTTTCTTT.